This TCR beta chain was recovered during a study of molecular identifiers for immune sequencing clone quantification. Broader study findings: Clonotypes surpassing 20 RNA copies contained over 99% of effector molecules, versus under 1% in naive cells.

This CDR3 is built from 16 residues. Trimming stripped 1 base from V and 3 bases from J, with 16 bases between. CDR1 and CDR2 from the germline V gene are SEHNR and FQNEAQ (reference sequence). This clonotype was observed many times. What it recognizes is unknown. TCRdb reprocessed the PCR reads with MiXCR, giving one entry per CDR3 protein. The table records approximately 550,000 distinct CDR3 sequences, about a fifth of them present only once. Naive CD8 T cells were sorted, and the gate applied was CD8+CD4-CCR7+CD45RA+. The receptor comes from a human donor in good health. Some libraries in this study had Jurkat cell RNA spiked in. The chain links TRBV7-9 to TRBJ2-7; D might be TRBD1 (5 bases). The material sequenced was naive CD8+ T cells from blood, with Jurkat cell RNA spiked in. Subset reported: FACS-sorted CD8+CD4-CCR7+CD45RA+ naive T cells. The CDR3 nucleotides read TGTGCCAGCAGCTTAGTCATCGGACAACTTCGCTACGAGCAGTACTTC. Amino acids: CASSLVIGQLRYEQYF.